Each of the 18 T cell receptor beta chains below was sequenced from the same sample in a study of Tregs in tolerant kidney transplant recipients. Measured with immunoSEQ multiplex PCR; TCRdb has only the in-frame clones, and not every one. The data hold about 52,000 clones, with about 90% observed a single time. Mixed chimerism was transient after nonmyeloablative marrow transplants from related graft donors. The sample was CD8+ T cells from blood (PBMCs), taken 24 months after the transplant. These receptors came from a human patient who received a combined kidney and bone marrow transplant. A share of the T cells may be of graft donor origin.

The V and J genes are TRBV4-3 and TRBJ1-1, with D perhaps matching TRBD1 (5 bases). The CDR3 sequence is 14 residues long. The V end lost 1 base, the J end lost 1 base, and 7 bases lay between the germline ends. Germline CDR1 is LGHNA and CDR2 is YSLEER. The CDR3 loop is CASSQGRGNTEAFF. In nucleotides, the CDR3 is TGCGCCAGCAGCCAAGGGAGGGGGAACACTGAAGCTTTCTTT.

The chain joins TRBV27 to TRBJ2-1; maybe TRBD1 (5 bases). This CDR3 is built from 14 residues. CDR1 is MNHEY, CDR2 SMNVEV, per germline (reference sequence). V was clipped by 3 bases and J by 4 bases, with 10 bases between them. The CDR3, as DNA: TGTGCCAGCAGTTTGGGGCTAACATACAATGAGCAGTTCTTC. Encoded protein: CASSLGLTYNEQFF.

V is TRBV4-1 and J is TRBJ2-7, with TRBD2 matching 8 bases. The germline CDR1 and CDR2 sequences are MGHRA and YSYEKL. CDR3 length: 19 amino acids. After removal of 0 bases from V and 0 bases from J, the junction contained 13 bases not matched to a gene. The CDR3 loop is CASSQESASGSSYSYEQYF. The DNA for the CDR3 is TGCGCCAGCAGCCAAGAGTCAGCTAGCGGGTCATCTTACTCCTACGAGCAGTACTTC.

V and J are TRBV9 and TRBJ1-2; D possibly corresponds to TRBD1 (5 bases). V was cut by 3 bases and J by 8 bases, with 14 bases left in between. Germline V gene lookup returns CDR1 SGDLS and CDR2 YYNGEE. CDR3 size: 13 residues. The CDR3 is CASSALGGQGYTF. Written as DNA, the CDR3 is TGTGCCAGCAGCGCCTTGGGGGGTCAAGGCTACACCTTC. Together with reference TRBV9 and TRBJ1-2, the CDR3 gives the full variable domain: DSGVTQTPKHLITATGQRVTLRCSPRSGDLSVYWYQQSLDQGLQFLIQYYNGEERAKGNILERFSAQQFPDLHSELNLSSLELGDSALYFCASSALGGQGYTFGSGTRLTVV.

The chain joins TRBV2 to TRBJ1-5, with D possibly matching TRBD1 (6 bases). Looked up from germline, CDR1 is SNHLY and CDR2 is FYNNEI. V lost 8 bases to trimming and J lost 3 bases, with 11 bases between them. The CDR3 loop spans 13 amino acids. In nucleotides, the CDR3 is TGTGCCAGCGACAGGTCGTCCAATCAGCCCCAGCATTTT. Encoded protein: CASDRSSNQPQHF.

This chain links TRBV27 with TRBJ2-1, with 13 nucleotides matching TRBD2. After removal of 5 bases from V and 9 bases from J, the junction contained 19 bases not matched to a gene. The CDR3 has 19 amino acids. Germline V gene sequence: CDR1 MNHEY, CDR2 SMNVEV (reference sequence). The chain's CDR3 is CASSHGQGRRTSGSSEQFF. The CDR3 DNA reads as TGTGCCAGCAGTCATGGACAGGGTCGGAGGACTAGCGGGAGTTCTGAGCAGTTCTTC.

This chain connects TRBV11-3 to TRBJ2-3, with 11 bases lining up with TRBD2. This CDR3 spans 17 amino acids. The germline V gene encodes CDR1 SGHNT and CDR2 YENEEA. Trimming cost V 3 bases and J 4 bases; bases outside gene matches: 9. CDR3 amino acids: CASSFTVLAGVSDTQYF. The CDR3 nucleotides are TGTGCCAGCAGCTTCACCGTACTAGCGGGAGTATCAGATACGCAGTATTTT.

V and J are TRBV7-2 and TRBJ2-7, with 7 nucleotides matching TRBD1. Germline CDR1 is SGHTA and CDR2 is FQGNSA. The CDR3 consists of 13 residues. V lost 7 bases and J lost 9; bases outside the gene matches: 12. The CDR3 DNA follows: TGTGCCAGCAACCTGACCCTGACAGGGTGGCAGTACTTC. Translating it yields CASNLTLTGWQYF.

The rearrangement uses TRBV5-6 and TRBJ2-7; 16 nucleotides agree with TRBD2. Losses at the gene ends were 4 bases for V and 2 bases for J; bases not matched to a gene: 3. Germline-derived CDR1 and CDR2 are SGHDT and YYEEEE. This CDR3 contains 16 residues. This CDR3 is CASSRGLAGGAYEQYF. For the CDR3, the DNA is TGTGCCAGCAGCCGGGGACTAGCGGGGGGGGCCTACGAGCAGTACTTC.

This chain connects TRBV4-1 to TRBJ1-1, with no clear D. The V end was cut by 0 bases, the J end by 0 bases, with 11 bases between. Germline values: CDR1 MGHRA, CDR2 YSYEKL. The CDR3 sequence is 16 residues long. The CDR3: CASSQDLTEMNTEAFF. The CDR3 nucleotides are TGCGCCAGCAGCCAAGATCTAACGGAGATGAACACTGAAGCTTTCTTT.

As regards this clone: The same CDR3 can be traced to other DNA sequences in this sample. CDR3 sequence reads: CASSIDSGVYNEQFF. CDR3 DNA: TGTGCCAGTAGTATCGATAGCGGGGTTTACAATGAGCAGTTCTTC. The genes are TRBV19 and TRBJ2-1, with 8 bases that match TRBD2. J lost 4 bases, V lost 3 bases, and 5 bases had no gene match. Germline lookup yields CDR1 LNHDA and CDR2 SQIVND (reference sequence). This CDR3 has 15 residues.

The J gene is TRBJ2-1, the V gene TRBV5-6, with D tentatively TRBD2 (6 bases). Trimming took 0 bases from V and 0 from J, leaving 7 bases between them. Germline assignment: CDR1 SGHDT and CDR2 YYEEEE. The CDR3 totals 15 residues. CDR3 in DNA: TGTGCCAGCAGCTTGGTGGGGGGCTCCTACAATGAGCAGTTCTTC. This encodes CASSLVGGSYNEQFF.

The chain links TRBV27 to TRBJ2-7, with 8 bases matching TRBD1. The CDR3 has 15 amino acids. CDR1 is MNHEY and CDR2 is SMNVEV in the germline V gene (reference sequence). V shed 6 bases and J 3 bases; nucleotides not matched to a gene: 10. The CDR3 spells CASRFGQGSGYEQYF. For the CDR3, the DNA is TGTGCCAGCAGATTCGGACAGGGTTCCGGCTACGAGCAGTACTTC.

V gene TRBV13 combines with J gene TRBJ1-2, with 7 bases lining up with TRBD1. Germline V gene lookup returns CDR1 PRHDT and CDR2 FYEKMQ (reference sequence). The CDR3 length is 14 residues. Trimming removed 2 bases from V and 2 bases from J; junction bases left unmatched: 2. The CDR3 DNA follows: TGTGCCAGCAGCTTAAAGACAGGGAACTATGGCTACACCTTC. Protein product: CASSLKTGNYGYTF.

The rearrangement joins TRBV27 to TRBJ2-7; D is possibly TRBD1 (7 bases). Between the trimmed V and J ends, which lost 5 bases and 2 bases, there was a span of 16 bases. This CDR3 region has 15 residues. Germline CDR1 MNHEY, CDR2 SMNVEV (reference sequence). CDR3 sequence reads: CASSPGGWGTYEQYF. The CDR3 nucleotides are TGTGCCAGCAGTCCAGGGGGGTGGGGGACCTACGAGCAGTACTTC.

Note on this clone: Other nucleotide sequences from this sample produce the same CDR3. DNA of the CDR3: TGTGCCAGCAGCGCACTAGCATCTTCGACAGATACGCAGTATTTT. It yields the protein CASSALASSTDTQYF. The V call is TRBV9, the J call TRBJ2-3, with D possibly matching TRBD2 (6 bases). The germline gives CDR1 SGDLS, CDR2 YYNGEE. V lost 3 bases and J 3 bases, leaving 14 bases between the germline ends. The CDR3 is 15 amino acids.

J is TRBJ2-2 and V is TRBV5-6; D is perhaps TRBD2 (6 bases). Germline CDR1 is SGHDT and CDR2 is YYEEEE. V was pared by 4 bases and J by 6 bases, with 13 bases between. CDR3 length equals 14 residues. CDR3 region: CASSRWGDAGELFF. The CDR3 nucleotides are TGTGCCAGCAGCAGATGGGGGGACGCCGGGGAGCTGTTTTTT.

The genes are TRBV19 and TRBJ2-3, with D possibly being TRBD1 (6 bases). V was pared by 2 bases and J by 1 base, with 10 bases between. Germline CDR1 LNHDA, CDR2 SQIVND (reference sequence). This CDR3 has 15 amino acids. CDR3 bases: TGTGCCAGTAGTATATATGCAGGGGGCACAGATACGCAGTATTTT. This codes for CASSIYAGGTDTQYF.